This record concerns one TCR beta chain sequence. A read error may account for a junction end that differs from germline. These data are taken from a study of blood T cells in healthy people across ages. Combining a sample-barcoded 5' primer with a J-beta primer mix, a second PCR ran for roughly 7 to 11 cycles. Each CDR3 protein gets one entry after TCRdb re-called the 5' RACE reads with MiXCR. Here the sample spans 1.5 million to 2 million distinct CDR3 sequences, approximately 30% being singletons. Germline CDR1 is MRHNA and CDR2 is SNTAGT. The CDR3 has 15 amino acids. The chain recombines TRBV6-4 with TRBJ2-1, with 10 bases identical to TRBD2. The sequencing input was blood. This receptor was taken from a woman aged 25-40 years in good health. The CDR3 protein is CASRSVAGGGNGQFF. The CDR3 nucleotides read TGTGCCAGCAGATCTGTAGCGGGGGGCGGCAATGGGCAGTTCTTC.